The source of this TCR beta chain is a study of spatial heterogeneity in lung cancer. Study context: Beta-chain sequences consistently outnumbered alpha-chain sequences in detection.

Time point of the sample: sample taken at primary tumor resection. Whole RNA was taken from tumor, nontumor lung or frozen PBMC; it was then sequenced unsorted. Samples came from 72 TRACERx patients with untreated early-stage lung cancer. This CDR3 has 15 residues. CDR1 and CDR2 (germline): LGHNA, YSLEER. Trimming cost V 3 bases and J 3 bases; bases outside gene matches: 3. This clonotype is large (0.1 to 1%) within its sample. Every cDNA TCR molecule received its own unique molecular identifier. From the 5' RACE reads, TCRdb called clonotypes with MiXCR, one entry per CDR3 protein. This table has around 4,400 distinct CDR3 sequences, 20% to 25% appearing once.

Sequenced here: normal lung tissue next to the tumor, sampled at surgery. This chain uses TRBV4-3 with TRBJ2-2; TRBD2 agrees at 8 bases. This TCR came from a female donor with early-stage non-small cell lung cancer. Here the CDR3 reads CASSHTSGDTGELFF. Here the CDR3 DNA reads TGCGCCAGCAGCCACACTAGCGGCGACACCGGGGAGCTGTTTTTT.